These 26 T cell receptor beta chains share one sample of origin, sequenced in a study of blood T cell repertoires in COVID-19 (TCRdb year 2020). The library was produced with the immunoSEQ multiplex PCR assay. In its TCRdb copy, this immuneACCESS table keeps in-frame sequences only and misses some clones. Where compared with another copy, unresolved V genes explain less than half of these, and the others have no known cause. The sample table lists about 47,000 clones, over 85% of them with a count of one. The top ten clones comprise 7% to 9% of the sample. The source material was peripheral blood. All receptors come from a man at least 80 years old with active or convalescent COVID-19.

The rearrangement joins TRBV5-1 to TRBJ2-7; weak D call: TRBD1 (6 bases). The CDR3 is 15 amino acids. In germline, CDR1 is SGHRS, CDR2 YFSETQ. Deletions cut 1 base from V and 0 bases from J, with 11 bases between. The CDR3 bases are TGCGCCAGCAGCTTGCTACAGGGCATCTCCTACGAGCAGTACTTC. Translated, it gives CASSLLQGISYEQYF. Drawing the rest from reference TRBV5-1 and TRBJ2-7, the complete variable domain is KAGVTQTPRYLIKTRGQQVTLSCSPISGHRSVSWYQQTPGQGLQFLFEYFSETQRNKGNFPGRFSGRQFSNSRSEMNVSTLELGDSALYLCASSLLQGISYEQYFGPGTRLTVT.

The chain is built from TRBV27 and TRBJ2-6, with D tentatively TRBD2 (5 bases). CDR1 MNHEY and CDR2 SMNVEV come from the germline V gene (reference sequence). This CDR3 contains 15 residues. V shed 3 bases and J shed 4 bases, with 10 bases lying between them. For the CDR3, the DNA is TGTGCCAGCAGTTTTTCGGGGTCCGGGGCCAACGTCCTGACTTTC. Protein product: CASSFSGSGANVLTF.

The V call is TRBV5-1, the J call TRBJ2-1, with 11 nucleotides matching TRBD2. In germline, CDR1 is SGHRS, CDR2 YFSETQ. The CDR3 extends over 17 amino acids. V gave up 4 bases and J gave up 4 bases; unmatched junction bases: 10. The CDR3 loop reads CASSPGLAEIIYNEQFF. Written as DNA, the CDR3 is TGCGCCAGCAGCCCGGGACTAGCGGAAATTATTTACAATGAGCAGTTCTTC. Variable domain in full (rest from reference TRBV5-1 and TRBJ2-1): KAGVTQTPRYLIKTRGQQVTLSCSPISGHRSVSWYQQTPGQGLQFLFEYFSETQRNKGNFPGRFSGRQFSNSRSEMNVSTLELGDSALYLCASSPGLAEIIYNEQFFGPGTRLTVL.

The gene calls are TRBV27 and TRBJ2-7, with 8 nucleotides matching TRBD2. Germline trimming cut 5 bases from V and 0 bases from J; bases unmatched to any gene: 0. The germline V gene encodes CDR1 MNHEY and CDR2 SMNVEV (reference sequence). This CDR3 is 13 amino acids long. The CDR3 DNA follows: TGTGCCAGCAGTACTAGCGGCTCCTACGAGCAGTACTTC. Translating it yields CASSTSGSYEQYF.

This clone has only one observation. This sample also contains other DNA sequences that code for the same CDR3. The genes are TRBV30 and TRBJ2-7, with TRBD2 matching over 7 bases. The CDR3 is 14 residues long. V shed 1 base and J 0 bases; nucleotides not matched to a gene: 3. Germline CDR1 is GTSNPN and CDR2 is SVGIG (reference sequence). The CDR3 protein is CAWSGGGGSYEQYF. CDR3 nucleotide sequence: TGTGCCTGGAGTGGTGGCGGGGGCTCCTACGAGCAGTACTTC.

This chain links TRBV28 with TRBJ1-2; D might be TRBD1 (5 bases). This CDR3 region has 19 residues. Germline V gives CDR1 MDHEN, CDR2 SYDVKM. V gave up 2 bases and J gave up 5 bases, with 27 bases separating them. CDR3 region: CASSLPPPRQGPLSYGYTF. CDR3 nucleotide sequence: TGTGCCAGCAGTTTACCGCCCCCGAGGCAGGGTCCTTTAAGTTATGGCTACACCTTC.

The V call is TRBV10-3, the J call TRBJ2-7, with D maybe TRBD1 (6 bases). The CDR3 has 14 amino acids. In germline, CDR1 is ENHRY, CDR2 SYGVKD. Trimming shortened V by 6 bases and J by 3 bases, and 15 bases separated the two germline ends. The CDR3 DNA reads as TGTGCCATCAGGGGGGCAGGGCCTCACTACGAGCAGTACTTC. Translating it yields CAIRGAGPHYEQYF.

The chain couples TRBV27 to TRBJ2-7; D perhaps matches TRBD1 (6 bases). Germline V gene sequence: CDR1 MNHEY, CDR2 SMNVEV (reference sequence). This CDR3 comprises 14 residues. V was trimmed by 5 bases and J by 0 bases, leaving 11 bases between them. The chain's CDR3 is CASSPVDSSYEQYF. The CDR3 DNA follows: TGTGCCAGCAGTCCCGTGGACAGCTCCTACGAGCAGTACTTC.

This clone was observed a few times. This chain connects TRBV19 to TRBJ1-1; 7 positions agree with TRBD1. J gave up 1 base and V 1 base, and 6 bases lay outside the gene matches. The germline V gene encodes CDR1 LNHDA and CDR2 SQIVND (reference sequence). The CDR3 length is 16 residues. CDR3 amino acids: CASSIALTGWNTEAFF. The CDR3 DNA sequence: TGTGCCAGTAGTATAGCACTGACAGGGTGGAACACTGAAGCTTTCTTT.

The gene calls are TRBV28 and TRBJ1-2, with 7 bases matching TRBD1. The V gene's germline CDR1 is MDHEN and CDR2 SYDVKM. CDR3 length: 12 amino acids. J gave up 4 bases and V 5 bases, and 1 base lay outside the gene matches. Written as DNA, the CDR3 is TGTGCCAGCAGTACAGGGGTCTATGGCTACACCTTC. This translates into CASSTGVYGYTF.

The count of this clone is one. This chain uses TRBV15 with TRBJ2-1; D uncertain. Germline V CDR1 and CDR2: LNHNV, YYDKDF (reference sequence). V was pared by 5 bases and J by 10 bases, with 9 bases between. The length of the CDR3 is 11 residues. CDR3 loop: CATSGSGEQFF. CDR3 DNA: TGTGCCACCAGCGGATCCGGGGAGCAGTTCTTC.

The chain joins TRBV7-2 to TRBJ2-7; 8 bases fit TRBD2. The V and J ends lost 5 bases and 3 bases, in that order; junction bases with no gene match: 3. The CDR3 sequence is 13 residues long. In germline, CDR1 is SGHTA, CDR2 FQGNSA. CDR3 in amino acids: CASSGAGGYEQYF. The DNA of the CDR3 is TGTGCCAGCAGCGGGGCGGGAGGCTACGAGCAGTACTTC.

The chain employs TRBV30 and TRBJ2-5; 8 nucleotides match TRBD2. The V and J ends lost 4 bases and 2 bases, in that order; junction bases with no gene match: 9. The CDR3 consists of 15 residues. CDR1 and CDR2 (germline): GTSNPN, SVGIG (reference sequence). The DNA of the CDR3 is TGTGCCTGGATTCGGTACGGACTAGCACAAGAGACCCAGTACTTC. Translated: CAWIRYGLAQETQYF.

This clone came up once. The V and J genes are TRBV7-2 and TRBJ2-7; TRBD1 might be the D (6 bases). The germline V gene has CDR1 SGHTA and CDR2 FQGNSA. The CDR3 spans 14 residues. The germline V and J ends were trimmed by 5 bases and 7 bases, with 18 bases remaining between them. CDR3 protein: CASSLDPQGREQYF. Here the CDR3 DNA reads TGTGCCAGCAGCCTAGATCCACAGGGTAGGGAGCAGTACTTC.

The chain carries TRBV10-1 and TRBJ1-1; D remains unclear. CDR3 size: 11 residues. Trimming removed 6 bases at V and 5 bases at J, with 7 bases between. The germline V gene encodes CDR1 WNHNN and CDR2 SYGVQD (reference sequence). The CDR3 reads CASRSETEAFF. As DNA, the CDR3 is TGCGCCAGCAGGAGCGAGACTGAAGCTTTCTTT.

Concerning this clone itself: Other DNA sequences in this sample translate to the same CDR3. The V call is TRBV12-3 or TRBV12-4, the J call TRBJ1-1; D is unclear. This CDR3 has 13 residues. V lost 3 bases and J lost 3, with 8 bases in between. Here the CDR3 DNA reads TGTGCCAGCAGTTTCCGCCGGGACACTGAAGCTTTCTTT. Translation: CASSFRRDTEAFF.

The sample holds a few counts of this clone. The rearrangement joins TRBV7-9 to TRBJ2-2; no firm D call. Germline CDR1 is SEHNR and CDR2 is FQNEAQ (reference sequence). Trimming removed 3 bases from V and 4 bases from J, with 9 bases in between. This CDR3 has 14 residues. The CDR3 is CASSLGAGTGELFF. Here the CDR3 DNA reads TGTGCCAGCAGCTTGGGCGCCGGCACCGGGGAGCTGTTTTTT.

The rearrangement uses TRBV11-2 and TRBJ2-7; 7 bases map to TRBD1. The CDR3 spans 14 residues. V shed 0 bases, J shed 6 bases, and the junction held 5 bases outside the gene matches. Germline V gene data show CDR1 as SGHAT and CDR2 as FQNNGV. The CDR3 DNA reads TGTGCCAGCAGCTTAGATCGGACAGGACGCGAGCAGTACTTC. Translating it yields CASSLDRTGREQYF. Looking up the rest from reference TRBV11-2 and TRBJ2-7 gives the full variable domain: EAGVAQSPRYKIIEKRQSVAFWCNPISGHATLYWYQQILGQGPKLLIQFQNNGVVDDSQLPKDRFSAERLKGVDSTLKIQPAKLEDSAVYLCASSLDRTGREQYFGPGTRLTVT.

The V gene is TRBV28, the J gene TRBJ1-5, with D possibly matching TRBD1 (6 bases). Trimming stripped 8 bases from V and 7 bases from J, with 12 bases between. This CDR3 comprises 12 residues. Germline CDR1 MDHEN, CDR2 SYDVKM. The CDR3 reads CASQDSKQPQHF. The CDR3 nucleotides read TGTGCCAGCCAGGACAGTAAGCAGCCCCAGCATTTT.

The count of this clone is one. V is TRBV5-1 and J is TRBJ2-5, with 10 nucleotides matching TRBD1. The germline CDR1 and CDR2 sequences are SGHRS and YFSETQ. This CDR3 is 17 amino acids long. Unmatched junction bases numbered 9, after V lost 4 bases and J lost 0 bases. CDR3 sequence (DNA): TGCGCCAGCAGCCGCGGACAGGGGGATATGTACCAAGAGACCCAGTACTTC. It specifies CASSRGQGDMYQETQYF.

This CDR3 is CASSFQGGGAMSNEQFF. CDR3 nucleotides: TGTGCCAGCAGTTTTCAAGGCGGGGGGGCCATGAGCAATGAGCAGTTCTTC. The chain joins TRBV28 to TRBJ2-1, with 9 bases that match TRBD2. This CDR3 has 17 amino acids. Germline V gene sequence: CDR1 MDHEN, CDR2 SYDVKM. V was pared by 3 bases and J by 6 bases, with 12 bases of the junction left unmatched.

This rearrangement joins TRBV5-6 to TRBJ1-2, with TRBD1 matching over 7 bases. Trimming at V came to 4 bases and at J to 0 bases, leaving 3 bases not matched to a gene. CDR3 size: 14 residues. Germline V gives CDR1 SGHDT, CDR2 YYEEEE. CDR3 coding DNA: TGTGCCAGCAGCCGAGGGACAGCTAACTATGGCTACACCTTC. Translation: CASSRGTANYGYTF.

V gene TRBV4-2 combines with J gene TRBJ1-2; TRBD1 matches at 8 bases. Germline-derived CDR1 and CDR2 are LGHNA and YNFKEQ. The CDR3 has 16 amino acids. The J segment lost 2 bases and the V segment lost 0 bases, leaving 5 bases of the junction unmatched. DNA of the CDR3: TGTGCCAGCAGCCAAGATATCCAGGGGGCGAACTATGGCTACACCTTC. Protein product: CASSQDIQGANYGYTF.

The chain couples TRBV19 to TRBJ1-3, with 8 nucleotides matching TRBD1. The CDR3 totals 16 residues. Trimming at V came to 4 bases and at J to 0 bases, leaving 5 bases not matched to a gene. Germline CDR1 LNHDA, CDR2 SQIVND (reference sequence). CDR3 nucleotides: TGTGCCAGTAGTAGGGACAGGTACTACTCTGGAAACACCATATATTTT. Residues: CASSRDRYYSGNTIYF.

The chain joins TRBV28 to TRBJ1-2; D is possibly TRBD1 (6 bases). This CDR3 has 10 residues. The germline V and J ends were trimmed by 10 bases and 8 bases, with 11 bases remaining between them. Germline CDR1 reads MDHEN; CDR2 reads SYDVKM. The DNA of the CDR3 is TGTGCCACCGCCGGACAGGGCTACACCTTC. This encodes CATAGQGYTF.

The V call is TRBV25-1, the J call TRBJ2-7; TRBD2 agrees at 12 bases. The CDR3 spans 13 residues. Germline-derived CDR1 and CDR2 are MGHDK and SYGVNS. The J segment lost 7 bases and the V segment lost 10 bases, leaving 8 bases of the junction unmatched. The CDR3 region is CATRWLAGGEQYF. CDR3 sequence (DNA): TGTGCCACCCGGTGGCTAGCGGGGGGGGAGCAGTACTTC.